This T cell receptor (beta chain) was obtained from a study of T-cell reconstitution after alpha-beta-depleted transplantation in children (dated by TCRdb to about 2016). About the full investigation: Using TCR repertoire profiling, the study quantitatively followed how T-cell immune reconstitution unfolded in children after TCRalphabeta/CD19-depleted allogeneic hematopoietic cell transplantation. Beyond this particular receptor, the publication reports: In some patients, the high TCRbeta diversity seen at day 60 was put down to recipient T cells and intrathymic progenitors that had survived conditioning. The frequencies of hyperexpanded clones fell over the following months, and after one year, T-cell counts and TCRbeta diversity were mostly attributed to newly produced T cells. The apparently early recovery of alphabetaT-cell counts about two months after transplant reportedly depended on only several hundred rapidly expanded clones that came from non-depleted graft cells.

Worth noting for this clonotype: Its antigen remains unidentified. Base qualities are not provided; no much larger clone lies one nucleotide away.

CDR3 length: 16 amino acids, cysteine to phenylalanine. CDR3 DNA only is kept here, 48 bases in frame from base 1. At the junction V is shortened by 5 bases and J by 0 bases; bases outside the gene matches: 9. For CDR1 and CDR2, the germline V gene lists SGHTA and FQGNSA. Per the publication, the treatment or condition label means: allogeneic hematopoietic cell transplantation with graft depleted of TCRalphabeta T cells and CD19 B cells. The children who served as transplant recipients had been given grafts of TCRalphabeta/CD19-depleted allogeneic hematopoietic cells. The method was PCR. The listed sequencing device is Illumina HiSeq 2500. TCR library preparation used molecular barcoding, with unique molecular identifiers applied to normalize quantification of the TCRbeta repertoire. Using fastp at Q25 and MiXCR, TCRdb reprocessed the public reads and kept productive beta chains. Under each unique CDR3 protein, matching rows form one entry showing the most common genes and DNA. The sample table holds 450,000 to 600,000 distinct CDR3 sequences, of which 10% to 15% were seen once. Of the sample, approximately 2.1% falls within the top ten clones.

This clonotype was sampled from a male patient between 10 and 17 years old who had a stem cell transplant for acute myeloid leukemia, so the T cells may come from the graft donor. Sequencing used PBMCs, mostly from graft donor cells, obtained 360 days after TCRalphabeta/CD19-depleted stem cell transplant. The V and J genes are TRBV7-2 and TRBJ2-7; 8 bases in between match TRBD2. The bases read TGTGCCAGCAGCCAATTTCTAAGCGGGAGCTCCTACGAGCAGTACTTC. Its product reads: CASSQFLSGSSYEQYF.